This TCR beta chain is from a study of shared T cell receptors in the human thymus. Trimming at V came to 4 bases and at J to 5 bases, leaving 11 bases not matched to a gene. CDR1 and CDR2 (germline): SGDLS, YYNGEE. CDR3 length equals 16 residues. The sample holds one count of this clone. TCRdb keeps only in-frame clones here, not all; method: immunoSEQ multiplex PCR. The sample has roughly 710,000 clones, 80% to 90% seen once; the top ten hold 0.0095% to 0.013%. These data also featured in a second study, about human thymus T cells. From that study: Healthy Finnish infants having corrective surgery for congenital heart defects served as donors. The study used thymus tissue resected during corrective heart surgery. Gene usage for V and J segments appeared biased in thymic and blood repertoires. What related research reported was that thymic repertoires overlapped highly among unrelated individuals.

This TCR was sampled from a girl in the first two years of life with a congenital heart defect. Sequencing was performed on thymocytes. V gene TRBV9 combines with J gene TRBJ2-2; TRBD1 matches at 7 bases. The CDR3 DNA follows: TGTGCCAGCAGCCTTCGGCGACAGGGTGAAACCGGGGAGCTGTTTTTT. Encoded protein: CASSLRRQGETGELFF.